The 27 T cell receptor beta chains given below trace back to one sample, sequenced in a study of blood T cell repertoires in COVID-19. TCRdb keeps only in-frame clones here, not all; method: immunoSEQ multiplex PCR. The data show 200,000 to 250,000 clones, about 90% seen once. Sample: PBMCs or T cells enriched from blood (not recorded which). The origin of the receptors is a young woman with acute COVID-19.

The chain is built from TRBV13 and TRBJ2-5; tentatively, D is TRBD2 (6 bases). Germline lookup yields CDR1 PRHDT and CDR2 FYEKMQ (reference sequence). The V gene lost 5 bases and the J gene lost 5 bases, with 12 bases spanning the gap. The CDR3 spans 13 residues. CDR3 loop: CASSRTGGETQYF. The CDR3 DNA is TGTGCCAGCAGCCGGACTGGGGGGGAGACCCAGTACTTC.

V gene TRBV18 combines with J gene TRBJ2-1; 7 positions agree with TRBD1. Germline trimming cut 0 bases from V and 4 bases from J; bases unmatched to any gene: 3. CDR1 is KGHSH, CDR2 LQKENI, per germline. There are 15 residues in the CDR3. The CDR3 is CASSPPGTVYNEQFF. CDR3 bases: TGTGCCAGCTCACCACCCGGGACAGTATACAATGAGCAGTTCTTC. Variable domain in full (rest from reference TRBV18 and TRBJ2-1): NAGVMQNPRHLVRRRGQEARLRCSPMKGHSHVYWYRQLPEEGLKFMVYLQKENIIDESGMPKERFSAEFPKEGPSILRIQQVVRGDSAAYFCASSPPGTVYNEQFFGPGTRLTVL.

The rearrangement uses TRBV7-2 and TRBJ2-5; 13 nucleotides match TRBD2. This CDR3 spans 13 amino acids. Germline V gene data show CDR1 as SGHTA and CDR2 as FQGNSA. V gave up 5 bases and J gave up 11 bases; unmatched junction bases: 5. The chain's CDR3 is CASSKGTSGTQYF. CDR3 nucleotides: TGTGCCAGCAGCAAAGGGACTAGCGGGACTCAGTACTTC.

The gene calls are TRBV5-1 and TRBJ2-1; tentative D call: TRBD2 (5 bases). The V and J ends lost 3 bases and 10 bases respectively, with 14 bases between them. Germline V gene sequence: CDR1 SGHRS, CDR2 YFSETQ. The CDR3 contains 13 residues. The CDR3 sequence is CASSSAGSWEQFF. The CDR3 DNA is TGCGCCAGCAGCTCCGCGGGCTCCTGGGAGCAGTTCTTC.

This rearrangement joins TRBV18 to TRBJ1-1, with TRBD1 matching 9 bases. CDR3 length: 15 amino acids. CDR1 is KGHSH and CDR2 is LQKENI in the germline V gene. J was trimmed by 4 bases and V by 2 bases; bases with no gene match: 5. This CDR3 is CASSPGTGPATEAFF. The CDR3 region has the DNA TGTGCCAGCTCACCAGGGACAGGGCCAGCCACTGAAGCTTTCTTT.

The chain couples TRBV6-5 to TRBJ1-1; a possible D gene is TRBD1 (5 bases). V was shortened by 6 bases and J by 0 bases, with 8 bases between the two germline ends. CDR1 is MNHEY and CDR2 is SVGAGI in the germline V gene. The CDR3 totals 13 residues. CDR3 loop: CASRTRVNTEAFF. Here the CDR3 DNA reads TGTGCCAGCAGGACCAGGGTGAACACTGAAGCTTTCTTT.

The CDR3 DNA is TGTGCCAGCAGCAATCCCCGGGGACTAGCGGGAGGGCACAACTACAATGAGCAGTTCTTC. This sequence encodes CASSNPRGLAGGHNYNEQFF. This chain connects TRBV7-3 to TRBJ2-1, with 16 bases matching TRBD2. Losses at the gene ends were 5 bases for V and 3 bases for J; bases not matched to a gene: 13. CDR1 is SGHTA and CDR2 is FQGTGA in the germline V gene. The CDR3 covers 20 residues. Looking up the rest from reference TRBV7-3 and TRBJ2-1 gives the full variable domain: GAGVSQTPSNKVTEKGKYVELRCDPISGHTALYWYRQSLGQGPEFLIYFQGTGAADDSGLPNDRFFAVRPEGSVSTLKIQRTERGDSAVYLCASSNPRGLAGGHNYNEQFFGPGTRLTVL.

V gene TRBV11-2 combines with J gene TRBJ2-1; 9 nucleotides line up with TRBD2. This CDR3 has 18 amino acids. J gave up 6 bases and V 1 base, and 13 bases lay outside the gene matches. Germline V gene data show CDR1 as SGHAT and CDR2 as FQNNGV. The CDR3 here is CASSLGPSGVRQGNEQFF. The DNA of the CDR3 is TGTGCCAGCAGCTTAGGGCCTAGCGGGGTTAGGCAAGGCAATGAGCAGTTCTTC.

V is TRBV27 and J is TRBJ2-3; 14 positions agree with TRBD2. The germline V gene encodes CDR1 MNHEY and CDR2 SMNVEV (reference sequence). The ends lost 3 bases at V and 4 bases at J; junction bases unmatched: 6. This CDR3 contains 17 residues. The DNA for the CDR3 is TGTGCCAGCAGTTTCCGGGGACTAGCGGGAGCTTCAGATACGCAGTATTTT. It specifies CASSFRGLAGASDTQYF.

The gene calls are TRBV11-2 and TRBJ2-1, with D uncertain. The ends were cut back, 0 bases at V and 9 bases at J, with 12 bases in the middle. Germline CDR1 and CDR2: SGHAT and FQNNGV. This CDR3 has 14 residues. The CDR3 here is CASSLESSRSEQFF. CDR3 DNA: TGTGCCAGCAGCTTAGAATCGTCGCGGAGTGAGCAGTTCTTC.

The chain joins TRBV5-4 to TRBJ1-1; D not certain. The CDR3 sequence is 14 residues long. CDR1 SGHNT and CDR2 YYREEE come from the germline V gene (reference sequence). Trimming cost V 1 base and J 5 bases, with 12 bases left between them. DNA of the CDR3: TGTGCCAGCAGCTTGTCTCGCCCGGAGACTGAAGCTTTCTTT. Translated: CASSLSRPETEAFF.

This chain links TRBV28 with TRBJ2-7, with 10 positions matching TRBD2. V lost 4 bases, J lost 1 base, and 13 bases stayed unmatched. Germline lookup yields CDR1 MDHEN and CDR2 SYDVKM. The CDR3 contains 18 residues. As DNA, the CDR3 is TGTGCCAGCAGTTGGACCGGGGGGACTAGCGAAAAGTCCTACGAGCAGTACTTC. This translates into CASSWTGGTSEKSYEQYF.

The chain is built from TRBV11-2 and TRBJ2-1, with TRBD2 identical over 10 bases. The CDR3 has 14 residues. Trimming took 6 bases from V and 7 from J; bases not matched to a gene: 6. Looked up from germline, CDR1 is SGHAT and CDR2 is FQNNGV. The CDR3 protein is CASRAPGLANEQFF. CDR3 coding DNA: TGTGCCAGCAGGGCCCCGGGACTAGCGAATGAGCAGTTCTTC.

The chain has TRBV2 and TRBJ2-5; TRBD1 is a possible D gene (6 bases). This CDR3 spans 13 amino acids. V was trimmed by 4 bases and J by 3 bases, leaving 9 bases between them. Germline CDR1 reads SNHLY; CDR2 reads FYNNEI. CDR3 loop: CASSGGQKETQYF. DNA for the CDR3: TGTGCCAGCAGTGGCGGACAGAAAGAGACCCAGTACTTC.

This clone was detected only a few times. The chain recombines TRBV2 with TRBJ1-4, with TRBD1 matching 8 bases. The CDR3 has 15 amino acids. Germline trimming cut 3 bases from V and 8 bases from J; bases unmatched to any gene: 8. Germline-derived CDR1 and CDR2 are SNHLY and FYNNEI. The CDR3 coding sequence is TGTGCCAGCAGTGAGGCACAGGGGGTCGGGGAAAAACTGTTTTTT. This gives the protein CASSEAQGVGEKLFF.

The chain couples TRBV28 to TRBJ1-1; 8 nucleotides align to TRBD1. Trimming took 5 bases from V and 7 from J; bases not matched to a gene: 12. CDR1 and CDR2 from the germline V gene are MDHEN and SYDVKM. CDR3 length: 15 amino acids. The CDR3 coding sequence is TGTGCCAGCAGTGCCCCTGGACAGGGAACAAATGAAGCTTTCTTT. This translates into CASSAPGQGTNEAFF.

The chain uses TRBV19 and TRBJ2-5, with 8 bases lining up with TRBD2. Germline trimming cut 3 bases from V and 3 bases from J; bases unmatched to any gene: 9. Germline CDR1 LNHDA, CDR2 SQIVND (reference sequence). The CDR3 has 16 amino acids. CDR3 sequence reads: CASSIRGSSGKETQYF. In nucleotides, the CDR3 is TGTGCCAGTAGTATCCGCGGTAGTAGCGGGAAAGAGACCCAGTACTTC.

The V and J genes are TRBV4-2 and TRBJ2-7; tentative D call: TRBD2 (5 bases). V lost 1 base and J lost 6, with 7 bases in between. The length of the CDR3 is 12 residues. Germline CDR1 reads LGHNA; CDR2 reads YNFKEQ. Here the CDR3 DNA reads TGTGCCAGCAGCCAAGTAGGAGGCGAGCAGTACTTC. Translation gives CASSQVGGEQYF.

The V gene is TRBV6-2 or TRBV6-3, the J gene TRBJ1-6; D perhaps matches TRBD1 (6 bases). Germline lookup yields CDR1 MNHEY and CDR2 SVGEGT. CDR3 length: 15 residues. The V gene lost 8 bases and the J gene lost 1 base, with 12 bases spanning the gap. CDR3 DNA sequence: TGTGCCAGCGGTTGGGGGCGATCCTATAATTCACCCCTCCACTTT. This gives the protein CASGWGRSYNSPLHF.

The rearrangement uses TRBV27 and TRBJ1-5; D is possibly TRBD1 (5 bases). The CDR3 length is 16 residues. Between the trimmed V and J ends, which lost 5 bases and 0 bases, there was a span of 14 bases. Germline-derived CDR1 and CDR2 are MNHEY and SMNVEV (reference sequence). DNA of the CDR3: TGTGCCAGCAGTCCCAGTGCGGGGGATAGCAATCAGCCCCAGCATTTT. Translating it yields CASSPSAGDSNQPQHF.

The chain is built from TRBV28 and TRBJ2-3; 8 nucleotides agree with TRBD1. Germline V lookup: CDR1 MDHEN, CDR2 SYDVKM. The length of the CDR3 is 16 residues. Trimming removed 3 bases from V and 1 base from J; junction bases left unmatched: 6. For the CDR3, the DNA is TGTGCCAGCAGTTTTTTACTGGGACAGGGCACAGATACGCAGTATTTT. This encodes CASSFLLGQGTDTQYF.

This chain links TRBV2 with TRBJ2-1, with 7 bases that match TRBD2. The CDR3 has 13 residues. Trimming removed 6 bases from V and 7 bases from J; junction bases left unmatched: 6. CDR1 and CDR2 (germline): SNHLY, FYNNEI. The chain's CDR3 is CASSPGRGNEQFF. CDR3 DNA: TGTGCCAGCAGCCCCGGGCGGGGGAATGAGCAGTTCTTC. Combining the CDR3 with reference TRBV2 and TRBJ2-1 gives the whole variable domain EPEVTQTPSHQVTQMGQEVILRCVPISNHLYFYWYRQILGQKVEFLVSFYNNEISEKSEIFDDQFSVERPDGSNFTLKIRSTKLEDSAMYFCASSPGRGNEQFFGPGTRLTVL.

The V call is TRBV7-2, the J call TRBJ2-5; TRBD2 is a possible D gene (6 bases). V was shortened by 3 bases and J by 5 bases, with 10 bases between the two germline ends. Germline V gene sequence: CDR1 SGHTA, CDR2 FQGNSA. The CDR3 is made up of 13 amino acids. DNA for the CDR3: TGTGCCAGCAGCTTTGGGGGGAGGGAGACCCAGTACTTC. Translated, it gives CASSFGGRETQYF. The variable domain in full, completed from reference TRBV7-2 and TRBJ2-5, reads GAGVSQSPSNKVTEKGKDVELRCDPISGHTALYWYRQSLGQGLEFLIYFQGNSAPDKSGLPSDRFSAERTGGSVSTLTIQRTQQEDSAVYLCASSFGGRETQYFGPGTRLLVL.

This sequence joins TRBV28 and TRBJ2-1; possible D gene TRBD1, 6 bases. Trimming took 7 bases from V and 0 from J, leaving 19 bases between them. The CDR3 consists of 17 residues. Germline loops: CDR1 MDHEN, CDR2 SYDVKM. The CDR3 is CASMTVWQGSSYNEQFF. The CDR3 nucleotides are TGTGCCAGCATGACTGTATGGCAGGGGAGCTCCTACAATGAGCAGTTCTTC.

This clone came up once. The chain is built from TRBV10-2 and TRBJ1-1, with 11 bases identical to TRBD1. The CDR3 runs 15 residues. V was pared by 10 bases and J by 4 bases, with 11 bases of the junction left unmatched. Germline lookup yields CDR1 WSHSY and CDR2 SAAADI. CDR3 amino acids: CAIRDRGKVSTEAFF. The DNA of the CDR3 is TGCGCCATCCGGGACAGGGGGAAAGTGAGCACTGAAGCTTTCTTT.

The chain carries TRBV4-2 and TRBJ1-2, with D possibly matching TRBD1 (5 bases). The CDR3 length is 13 residues. The V and J ends lost 3 bases and 8 bases respectively, with 13 bases between them. Germline V gene lookup returns CDR1 LGHNA and CDR2 YNFKEQ. This CDR3 reads CASSQVGGEGYTF. In DNA, the CDR3 is TGTGCCAGCAGCCAGGTGGGAGGGGAAGGCTACACCTTC.

The chain employs TRBV24-1 and TRBJ2-7, with D perhaps TRBD2 (5 bases). The length of the CDR3 is 16 residues. Between the trimmed V and J ends, which lost 5 bases and 5 bases, there was a span of 21 bases. Germline CDR1 reads KGHDR; CDR2 reads SFDVKD. The chain's CDR3 is CATSGRSADGGNEQYF. The CDR3 DNA follows: TGTGCCACCAGTGGGCGGAGTGCGGACGGAGGTAACGAGCAGTACTTC.